A single sample is the source of the 27 T cell receptor beta chains below, sequenced in a study of shared clonotypes between healthy human individuals. CD8 cells regarded as naive lacked CD45RO, were positively chosen for CCR7, and omitted terminally differentiated effector memory CD45RA+ cells. Sequencing was performed with immunoSEQ multiplex PCR; in TCRdb, only in-frame clones are kept and a portion is missing. The data show around 600,000 clones, roughly 98% seen once. The source material was naive CD8+ T cells sorted from blood. Receptors were obtained from a man aged 25 to 40 in good health.

V and J are TRBV11-3 and TRBJ2-4; 9 nucleotides line up with TRBD1. Germline-derived CDR1 and CDR2 are SGHNT and YENEEA. The CDR3 spans 14 residues. After removal of 5 bases from V and 5 bases from J, the junction contained 4 bases not matched to a gene. CDR3 protein: CASSLGQGQNIQYF. The CDR3 coding sequence is TGTGCCAGCAGCCTCGGACAGGGGCAAAACATTCAGTACTTC.

This clone appeared a single time. This chain links TRBV7-9 with TRBJ2-7; D gene ambiguous. V lost 5 bases and J 2 bases, leaving 13 bases between the germline ends. Germline-derived CDR1 and CDR2 are SEHNR and FQNEAQ (reference sequence). The CDR3 is 14 residues long. The CDR3 sequence: CASSPPPDPYEQYF. The CDR3 bases are TGTGCCAGCAGCCCTCCTCCCGACCCCTACGAGCAGTACTTC.

The chain is built from TRBV27 and TRBJ2-7; 9 nucleotides line up with TRBD2. Germline CDR1 and CDR2: MNHEY and SMNVEV (reference sequence). After removal of 4 bases from V and 2 bases from J, the junction contained 0 bases not matched to a gene. The CDR3 runs to 13 residues. This chain's CDR3 is CASSWTSAYEQYF. CDR3 coding DNA: TGTGCCAGCAGTTGGACTAGCGCCTACGAGCAGTACTTC.

The chain recombines TRBV12-5 with TRBJ2-2; a possible D gene is TRBD2 (6 bases). CDR3 size: 14 residues. V was trimmed by 7 bases and J by 1 base, leaving 10 bases between them. Germline V gives CDR1 LGHNT, CDR2 FRNRAP. The CDR3 region is CASDGGLNTGELFF. The CDR3 DNA reads TGTGCTAGTGATGGAGGGTTGAACACCGGGGAGCTGTTTTTT.

The sample holds one count of this clone. This chain's CDR3 is CACGGLAGGPGLTDTQYF. DNA of the CDR3: TGTGCCTGTGGGGGACTAGCGGGAGGGCCGGGCTTAACAGATACGCAGTATTTT. The chain employs TRBV7-8 and TRBJ2-3; 16 bases align to TRBD2. V was clipped by 11 bases and J by 3 bases; unmatched bases: 14. This CDR3 is 18 amino acids long. CDR1 is SGHVS and CDR2 is FQNEAQ in the germline V gene.

In regard to this clone: The sample has other DNA sequences that encode this CDR3 too. The chain recombines TRBV29-1 with TRBJ2-7, with a possible D match to TRBD2 (5 bases). V lost 4 bases and J 1 base, leaving 5 bases between the germline ends. Per the germline V gene, CDR1 is SQVTM and CDR2 is ANQGSEA. The CDR3 sequence is 11 residues long. CDR3 nucleotides: TGCAGCGTTGGAGGGTCCTACGAGCAGTACTTC. This encodes CSVGGSYEQYF.

V is TRBV11-2 and J is TRBJ2-7; 13 nucleotides agree with TRBD2. The CDR3 consists of 16 residues. Per the germline V gene, CDR1 is SGHAT and CDR2 is FQNNGV. J was trimmed by 2 bases and V by 1 base; bases with no gene match: 2. The CDR3 sequence: CASSLAGTSGAYEQYF. The DNA of the CDR3 is TGTGCCAGCAGCTTAGCCGGGACTAGCGGGGCCTACGAGCAGTACTTC.

This sequence joins TRBV27 and TRBJ1-5, with 8 bases matching TRBD1. The J segment lost 5 bases and the V segment lost 6 bases, leaving 3 bases of the junction unmatched. The CDR3 has 13 amino acids. CDR1 and CDR2 from the germline V gene are MNHEY and SMNVEV (reference sequence). CDR3 DNA sequence: TGTGCCAGCAGGAAACAGGGGGATCAGCCCCAGCATTTT. It specifies CASRKQGDQPQHF.

The rearrangement links TRBV11-2 to TRBJ2-7; tentatively, D is TRBD1 (6 bases). Germline values: CDR1 SGHAT, CDR2 FQNNGV. CDR3 length equals 13 residues. With 6 bases removed from V and 3 bases from J, the gap between germline ends came to 12 bases. CDR3 coding DNA: TGTGCCAGCAGTCACGGGACACTCTACGAGCAGTACTTC. It is translated as CASSHGTLYEQYF.

The chain combines TRBV9 with TRBJ2-3, with D unresolved. There are 15 residues in the CDR3. The germline V gene encodes CDR1 SGDLS and CDR2 YYNGEE. V lost 0 bases and J 1 base, leaving 9 bases between the germline ends. CDR3 nucleotides: TGTGCCAGCAGCGTAGAGCGAGCCGGCACAGATACGCAGTATTTT. It translates to CASSVERAGTDTQYF.

The chain is built from TRBV27 and TRBJ2-1, with D uncertain. Trimming cost V 0 bases and J 4 bases, with 10 bases left between them. This CDR3 is 15 amino acids long. The germline CDR1 and CDR2 sequences are MNHEY and SMNVEV (reference sequence). This chain's CDR3 is CASSLSIHLYNEQFF. CDR3 DNA: TGTGCCAGCAGTTTATCGATACACCTTTACAATGAGCAGTTCTTC.

The chain links TRBV9 to TRBJ2-5; D is possibly TRBD2 (5 bases). Germline values: CDR1 SGDLS, CDR2 YYNGEE. The CDR3 consists of 14 residues. V was clipped by 0 bases and J by 5 bases, with 11 bases between them. The CDR3 DNA sequence: TGTGCCAGCAGCGTAGAAATGGGAGTTGAGACCCAGTACTTC. This encodes CASSVEMGVETQYF.

The chain combines TRBV5-1 with TRBJ2-1, with 14 bases matching TRBD2. Germline-derived CDR1 and CDR2 are SGHRS and YFSETQ. CDR3 length: 18 residues. Germline trimming cut 4 bases from V and 0 bases from J; bases unmatched to any gene: 6. The CDR3 loop reads CASSKGLAGDNSYNEQFF. As DNA, the CDR3 is TGCGCCAGCAGCAAGGGACTAGCGGGAGACAACTCCTACAATGAGCAGTTCTTC.

The rearrangement links TRBV11-2 to TRBJ2-7; 8 nucleotides align to TRBD1. Germline V CDR1 and CDR2: SGHAT, FQNNGV. The junction had 13 bases not matched to a gene; V was cut back by 5 bases and J by 7 bases. This CDR3 contains 15 residues. The CDR3 protein is CASSAPDRVVFEQYF. CDR3 in DNA: TGTGCCAGCAGCGCTCCGGACAGGGTAGTGTTTGAGCAGTACTTC.

The V and J genes are TRBV20-1 and TRBJ2-1; D uncertain. V shed 4 bases and J shed 5 bases, with 6 bases lying between them. Germline lookup yields CDR1 DFQATT and CDR2 SNEGSKA (reference sequence). This CDR3 region has 11 residues. CDR3 loop: CSATEDNEQFF. The CDR3 nucleotides read TGCAGTGCTACAGAGGACAATGAGCAGTTCTTC.

CDR3 DNA: TGTGCCATCAGTGCCTCCTACGAGCAGTACTTC. Translating gives CAISASYEQYF. The gene calls are TRBV10-3 and TRBJ2-7; D not resolved. This CDR3 region has 11 residues. Germline V gene sequence: CDR1 ENHRY, CDR2 SYGVKD. Trimming removed 4 bases from V and 0 bases from J, with 1 base in between.

The chain is built from TRBV15 and TRBJ2-1, with D unclear. The V end was cut by 6 bases, the J end by 8 bases, with 8 bases between. This CDR3 comprises 11 residues. Germline lookup yields CDR1 LNHNV and CDR2 YYDKDF (reference sequence). The CDR3 loop is CATRNVDEQFF. CDR3 in DNA: TGTGCCACCAGGAATGTCGATGAGCAGTTCTTC.

This chain uses TRBV27 with TRBJ2-2; D gene ambiguous. CDR1 is MNHEY and CDR2 is SMNVEV in the germline V gene (reference sequence). The V gene lost 6 bases and the J gene lost 4 bases, with 6 bases spanning the gap. The CDR3 covers 12 residues. Here the CDR3 reads CASRSFTGELFF. DNA for the CDR3: TGTGCCAGCAGGTCCTTCACCGGGGAGCTGTTTTTT.

The chain has TRBV2 and TRBJ1-1; TRBD1 is a possible D gene (6 bases). Per germline, CDR1 SNHLY and CDR2 FYNNEI. V lost 6 bases, J lost 4 bases, and 21 bases lay in between. The CDR3 has 16 amino acids. CDR3 sequence reads: CASSVDRRMIGTEAFF. In DNA, the CDR3 is TGTGCCAGCAGCGTCGACAGGAGGATGATCGGCACTGAAGCTTTCTTT.

On this clone: Other DNA sequences in this specimen translate into the identical CDR3. The gene calls are TRBV27 and TRBJ2-7, with D perhaps TRBD2 (6 bases). The CDR3 spans 13 residues. The germline V gene has CDR1 MNHEY and CDR2 SMNVEV (reference sequence). V lost 6 bases and J 0 bases, leaving 9 bases between the germline ends. CDR3 residues: CASSPTSSYEQYF. CDR3 DNA: TGTGCCAGCAGCCCGACTAGCTCCTACGAGCAGTACTTC.

This clone came up once. Other DNA sequences of this sample code for an identical CDR3. This chain links TRBV7-9 with TRBJ2-7; D is unclear. V was trimmed by 5 bases and J by 6 bases, leaving 8 bases between them. The CDR3 is 11 amino acids. Germline-derived CDR1 and CDR2 are SEHNR and FQNEAQ (reference sequence). This CDR3 is CASSPSREQYF. CDR3 coding DNA: TGTGCCAGCAGCCCCTCGCGCGAGCAGTACTTC.

This clone appeared once. The chain couples TRBV29-1 to TRBJ1-3; a weak D match, TRBD1 (6 bases). The V gene's germline CDR1 is SQVTM and CDR2 ANQGSEA. This CDR3 is built from 15 residues. The V end was cut by 2 bases, the J end by 4 bases, with 15 bases between. CDR3 nucleotide sequence: TGCAGCGTTGAAATCTGGGGGGCGTTCGGAAACACCATATATTTT. Protein sequence: CSVEIWGAFGNTIYF.

This clone was seen a single time. The chain's CDR3 is CASSRDSRTGELFF. CDR3 DNA: TGTGCCAGCAGTAGGGATTCCCGCACCGGGGAGCTGTTTTTT. The chain is built from TRBV18 and TRBJ2-2; D gene ambiguous. CDR1 is KGHSH and CDR2 is LQKENI in the germline V gene. This CDR3 spans 14 amino acids. V lost 8 bases, J lost 4 bases, and 14 bases lay in between.

The chain links TRBV28 to TRBJ2-7; the D gene is possibly TRBD1 (5 bases). This CDR3 is built from 13 residues. The germline V and J ends were trimmed by 5 bases and 4 bases, with 12 bases remaining between them. Germline loops: CDR1 MDHEN, CDR2 SYDVKM. The CDR3 sequence: CASSPNPGYEQYF. CDR3 nucleotides: TGTGCCAGCAGTCCAAACCCAGGGTACGAGCAGTACTTC.

The chain couples TRBV14 to TRBJ2-1; 8 bases are shared with TRBD1. The CDR3 contains 16 residues. Germline loops: CDR1 SGHDN, CDR2 FVKESK. The V gene end was trimmed by 3 bases and the J gene end by 0 bases; junction bases not matched to a gene: 4. This CDR3 reads CASSQTGADSYNEQFF. For the CDR3, the DNA is TGTGCCAGCAGCCAGACAGGGGCCGACTCCTACAATGAGCAGTTCTTC.

A word on this clone: In the same sample, other DNA sequences code for this CDR3. The chain is built from TRBV28 and TRBJ1-1, with unresolved D. V dropped 2 bases and J dropped 7 bases, with 2 bases sitting between them. Germline V CDR1 and CDR2: MDHEN, SYDVKM. The CDR3 extends over 10 amino acids. The CDR3 coding sequence is TGTGCCAGCAGTTTAGGTGAAGCTTTCTTT. This encodes CASSLGEAFF.

The genes are TRBV28 and TRBJ1-2; D not certain. V was pared by 5 bases and J by 13 bases, with 17 bases between. The CDR3 length is 12 residues. Germline CDR1 reads MDHEN; CDR2 reads SYDVKM. CDR3 sequence reads: CASSANSVYCTF. The CDR3, as DNA: TGTGCCAGCAGTGCGAACTCAGTCTACTGCACCTTC.